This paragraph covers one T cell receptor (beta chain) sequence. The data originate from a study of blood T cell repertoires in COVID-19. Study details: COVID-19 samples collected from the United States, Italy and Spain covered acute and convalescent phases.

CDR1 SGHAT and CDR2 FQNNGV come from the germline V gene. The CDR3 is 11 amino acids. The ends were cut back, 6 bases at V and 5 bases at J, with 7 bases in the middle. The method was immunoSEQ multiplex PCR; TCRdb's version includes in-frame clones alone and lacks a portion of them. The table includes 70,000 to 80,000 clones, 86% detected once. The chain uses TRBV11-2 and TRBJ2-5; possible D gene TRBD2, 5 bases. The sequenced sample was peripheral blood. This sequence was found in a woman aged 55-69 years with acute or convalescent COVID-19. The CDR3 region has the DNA TGTGCCAGCAGTACGGGGGAGACCCAGTACTTC. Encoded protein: CASSTGETQYF.